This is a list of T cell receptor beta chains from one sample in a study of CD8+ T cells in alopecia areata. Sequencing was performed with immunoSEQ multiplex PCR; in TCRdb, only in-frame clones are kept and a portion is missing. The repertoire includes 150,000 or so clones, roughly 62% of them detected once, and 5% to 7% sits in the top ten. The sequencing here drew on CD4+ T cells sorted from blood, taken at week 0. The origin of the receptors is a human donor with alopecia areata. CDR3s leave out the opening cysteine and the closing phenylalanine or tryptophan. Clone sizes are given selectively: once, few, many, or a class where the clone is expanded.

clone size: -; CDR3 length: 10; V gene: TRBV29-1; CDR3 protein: SVAGRGYEQY
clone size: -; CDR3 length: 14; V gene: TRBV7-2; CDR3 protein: ASSHSGLTGADTQY
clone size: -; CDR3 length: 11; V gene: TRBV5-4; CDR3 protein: ASTGSGPTEAF
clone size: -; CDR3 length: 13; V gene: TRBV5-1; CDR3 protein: ASSLALSGEETQY
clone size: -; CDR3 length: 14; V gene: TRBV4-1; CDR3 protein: ASSQDRQASTDTQY
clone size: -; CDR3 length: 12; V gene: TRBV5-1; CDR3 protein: ASRVTLNTGELF
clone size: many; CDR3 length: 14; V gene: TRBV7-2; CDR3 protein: ASSQTGTASIIGQF
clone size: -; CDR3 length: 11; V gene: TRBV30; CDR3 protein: AQDRAAGNTIY
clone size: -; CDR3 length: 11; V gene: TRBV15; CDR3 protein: ATSRDGSLEQY
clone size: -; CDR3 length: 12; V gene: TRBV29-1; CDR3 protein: SVDRAGTPYGYT
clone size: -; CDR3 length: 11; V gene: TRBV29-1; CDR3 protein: SVVAQGAGEQY
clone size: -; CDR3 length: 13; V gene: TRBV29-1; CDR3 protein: SVGYRGARKDEQY
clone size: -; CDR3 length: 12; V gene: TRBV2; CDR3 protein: ASRVGLAGGTQY
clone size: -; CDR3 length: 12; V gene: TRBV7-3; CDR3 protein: ASSPTSGRETQY
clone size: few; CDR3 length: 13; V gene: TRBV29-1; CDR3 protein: SVDMLAGGKDTQY
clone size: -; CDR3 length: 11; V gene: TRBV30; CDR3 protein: AWSIQGLYEQY
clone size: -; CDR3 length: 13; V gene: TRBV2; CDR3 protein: ASSGTGTGKETQY
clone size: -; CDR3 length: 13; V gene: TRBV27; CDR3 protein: ASSLTDRGTDTQY
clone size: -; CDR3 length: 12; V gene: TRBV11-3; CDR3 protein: ASSLRAGSLGAF
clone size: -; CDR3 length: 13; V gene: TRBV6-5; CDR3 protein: ASSYSGASNQPQH
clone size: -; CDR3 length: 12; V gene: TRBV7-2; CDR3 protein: ASSLGLLNTEAF
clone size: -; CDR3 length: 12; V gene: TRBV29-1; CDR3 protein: SVDPGGPVNEQF
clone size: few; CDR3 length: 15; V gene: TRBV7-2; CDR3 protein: ASSRPAGTGGSDTQY
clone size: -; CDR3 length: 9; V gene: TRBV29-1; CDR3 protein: SVLTGVEQF
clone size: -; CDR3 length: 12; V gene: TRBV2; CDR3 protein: ASSEASGNYGYT
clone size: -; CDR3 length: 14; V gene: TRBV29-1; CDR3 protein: SPSLGQTYSNQPQH
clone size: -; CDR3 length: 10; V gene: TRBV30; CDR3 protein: AWTLLNTEAF
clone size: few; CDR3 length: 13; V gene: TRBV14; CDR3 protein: ASSLGGSSYNEQF
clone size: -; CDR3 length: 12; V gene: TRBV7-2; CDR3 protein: ASSLLAGPPEQY
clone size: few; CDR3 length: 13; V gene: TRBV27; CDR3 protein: ASSPLGISAGELF
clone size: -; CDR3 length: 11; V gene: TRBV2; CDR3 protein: ASRDARNQPQH
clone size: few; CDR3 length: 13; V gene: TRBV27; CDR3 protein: ASRRQGGGNTEAF
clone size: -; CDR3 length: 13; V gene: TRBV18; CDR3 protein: ASSKTGYNYNEQF
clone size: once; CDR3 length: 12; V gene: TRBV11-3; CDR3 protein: ASSPPGSQETQY
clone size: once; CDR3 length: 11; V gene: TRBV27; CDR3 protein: ASRPRPTGELF
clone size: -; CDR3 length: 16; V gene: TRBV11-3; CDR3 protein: ASSPQGLAVREADTQY
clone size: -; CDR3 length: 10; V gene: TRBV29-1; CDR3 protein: SVGGRYYEQY
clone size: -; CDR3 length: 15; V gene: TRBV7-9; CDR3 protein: ASSLRGQPVRPGGYT
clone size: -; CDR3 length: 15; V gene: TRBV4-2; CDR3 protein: ASSPRLETSRTRGYT
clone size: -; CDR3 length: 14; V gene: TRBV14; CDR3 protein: ASSQVLGQGVYEQY
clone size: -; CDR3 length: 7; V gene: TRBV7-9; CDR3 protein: ASSPGYT
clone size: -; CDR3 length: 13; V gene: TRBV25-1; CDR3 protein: ASTITGDSGNTIY
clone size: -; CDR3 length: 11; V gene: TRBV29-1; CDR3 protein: SARDTFNEKLF
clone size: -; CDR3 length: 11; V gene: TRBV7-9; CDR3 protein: ASSLQGVYGYT